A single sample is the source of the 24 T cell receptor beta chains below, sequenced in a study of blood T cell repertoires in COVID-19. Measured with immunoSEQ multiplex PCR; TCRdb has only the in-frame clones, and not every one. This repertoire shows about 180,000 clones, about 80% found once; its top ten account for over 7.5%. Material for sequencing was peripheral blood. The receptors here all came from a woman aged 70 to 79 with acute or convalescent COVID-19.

The CDR3 DNA sequence: TGTGCCAGCAGCTTTTCGGGCGGGGTCTACAATGAGCAGTTCTTC. This gives the protein CASSFSGGVYNEQFF. The genes are TRBV7-9 and TRBJ2-1, with D maybe TRBD2 (6 bases). The CDR3 is 15 amino acids. The V gene's germline CDR1 is SEHNR and CDR2 FQNEAQ (reference sequence). V gave up 3 bases and J gave up 3 bases, with 12 bases separating them.

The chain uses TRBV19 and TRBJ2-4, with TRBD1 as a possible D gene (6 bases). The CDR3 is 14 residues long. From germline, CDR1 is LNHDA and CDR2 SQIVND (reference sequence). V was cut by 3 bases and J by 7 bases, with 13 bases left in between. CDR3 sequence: CASSIPGTINIQYF. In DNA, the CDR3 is TGTGCCAGTAGTATCCCGGGGACAATTAACATTCAGTACTTC.

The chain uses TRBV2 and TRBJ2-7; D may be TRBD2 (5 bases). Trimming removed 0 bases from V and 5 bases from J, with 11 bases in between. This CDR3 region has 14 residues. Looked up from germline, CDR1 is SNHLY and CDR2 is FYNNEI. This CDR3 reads CASSEARVPHEQYF. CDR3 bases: TGTGCCAGCAGTGAAGCGAGGGTCCCCCACGAGCAGTACTTC.

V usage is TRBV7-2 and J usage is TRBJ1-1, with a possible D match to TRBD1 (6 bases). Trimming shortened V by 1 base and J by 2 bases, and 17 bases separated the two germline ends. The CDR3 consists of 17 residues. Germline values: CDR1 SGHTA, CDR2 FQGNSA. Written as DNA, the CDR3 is TGTGCCAGCAGCTTAGGGGCCCCAGGGGCCGGAAACACTGAAGCTTTCTTT. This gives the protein CASSLGAPGAGNTEAFF. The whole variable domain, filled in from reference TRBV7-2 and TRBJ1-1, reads GAGVSQSPSNKVTEKGKDVELRCDPISGHTALYWYRQSLGQGLEFLIYFQGNSAPDKSGLPSDRFSAERTGGSVSTLTIQRTQQEDSAVYLCASSLGAPGAGNTEAFFGQGTRLTVV.

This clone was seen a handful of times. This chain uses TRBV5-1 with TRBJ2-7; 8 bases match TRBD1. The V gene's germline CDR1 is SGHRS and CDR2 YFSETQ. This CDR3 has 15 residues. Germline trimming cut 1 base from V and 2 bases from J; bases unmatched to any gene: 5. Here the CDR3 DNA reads TGCGCCAGCAGCTTGACGGGACAGGATCCCTACGAGCAGTACTTC. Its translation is CASSLTGQDPYEQYF.

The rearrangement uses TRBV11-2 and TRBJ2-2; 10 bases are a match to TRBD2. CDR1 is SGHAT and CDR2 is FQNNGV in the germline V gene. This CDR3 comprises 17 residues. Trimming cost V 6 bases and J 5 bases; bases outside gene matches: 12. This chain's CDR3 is CASRRFGGSGRTGELFF. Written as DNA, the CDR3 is TGTGCCAGCAGACGGTTCGGTGGTAGCGGGAGGACCGGGGAGCTGTTTTTT.

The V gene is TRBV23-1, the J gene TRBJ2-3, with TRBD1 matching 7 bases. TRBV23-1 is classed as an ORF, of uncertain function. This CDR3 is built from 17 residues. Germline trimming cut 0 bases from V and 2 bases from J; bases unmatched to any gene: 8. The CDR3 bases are TGCGCCAGCAGTCAATCTGGCAGGGGGTTCCCCACAGATACGCAGTATTTT. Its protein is CASSQSGRGFPTDTQYF.

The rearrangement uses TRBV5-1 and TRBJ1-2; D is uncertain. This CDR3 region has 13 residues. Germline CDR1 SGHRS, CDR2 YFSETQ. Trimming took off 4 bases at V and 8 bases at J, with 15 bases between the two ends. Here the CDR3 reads CASSPAQGGGYTF. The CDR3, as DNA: TGCGCCAGCAGCCCGGCCCAAGGAGGCGGCTACACCTTC.

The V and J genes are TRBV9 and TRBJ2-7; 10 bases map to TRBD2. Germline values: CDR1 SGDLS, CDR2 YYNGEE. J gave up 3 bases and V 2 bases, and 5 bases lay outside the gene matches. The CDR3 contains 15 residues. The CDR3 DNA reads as TGTGCCAGCAGCGTTACTAGCGGGACAATCTACGAGCAGTACTTC. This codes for CASSVTSGTIYEQYF. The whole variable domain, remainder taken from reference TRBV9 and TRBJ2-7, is DSGVTQTPKHLITATGQRVTLRCSPRSGDLSVYWYQQSLDQGLQFLIQYYNGEERAKGNILERFSAQQFPDLHSELNLSSLELGDSALYFCASSVTSGTIYEQYFGPGTRLTVT.

The CDR3 sequence is CAHLGGVRTGEKLFF. CDR3 nucleotides: TGTGCCCACCTAGGCGGGGTTCGAACGGGCGAAAAACTGTTTTTT. The chain carries TRBV30 and TRBJ1-4; no definite D call. Germline V gives CDR1 GTSNPN, CDR2 SVGIG (reference sequence). Trimming pared 8 bases from V and 8 bases from J, leaving 24 bases between. The CDR3 is made up of 15 amino acids.

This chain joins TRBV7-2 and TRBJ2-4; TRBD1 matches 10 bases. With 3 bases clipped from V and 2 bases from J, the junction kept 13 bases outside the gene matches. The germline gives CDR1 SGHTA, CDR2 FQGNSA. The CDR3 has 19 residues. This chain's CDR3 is CASSFDRGRFSLPKNIQYF. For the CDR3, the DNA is TGTGCCAGCAGCTTCGACAGGGGGCGATTTTCTCTACCCAAAAACATTCAGTACTTC.

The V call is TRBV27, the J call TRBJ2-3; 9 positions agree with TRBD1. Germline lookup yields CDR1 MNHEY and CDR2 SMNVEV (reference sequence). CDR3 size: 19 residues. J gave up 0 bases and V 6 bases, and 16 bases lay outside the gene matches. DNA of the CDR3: TGTGCCAGCAGCCCTAGGGTGGGACAGGGAAGGAGAAGCACAGATACGCAGTATTTT. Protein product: CASSPRVGQGRRSTDTQYF.

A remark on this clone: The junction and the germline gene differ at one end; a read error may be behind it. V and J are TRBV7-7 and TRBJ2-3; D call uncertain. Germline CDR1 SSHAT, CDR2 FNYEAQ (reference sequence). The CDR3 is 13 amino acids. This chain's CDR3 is CASSLAARGTQYF. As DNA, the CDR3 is TGTGCTAGCAGCTTAGCAGCCCGCGGTACGCAGTATTTT.

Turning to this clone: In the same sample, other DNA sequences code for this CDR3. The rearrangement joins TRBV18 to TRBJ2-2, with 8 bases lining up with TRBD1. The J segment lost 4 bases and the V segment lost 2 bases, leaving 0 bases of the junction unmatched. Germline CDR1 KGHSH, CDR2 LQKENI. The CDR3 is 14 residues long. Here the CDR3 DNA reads TGTGCCAGCTCACCAGGACAGGGCACCGGGGAGCTGTTTTTT. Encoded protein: CASSPGQGTGELFF.

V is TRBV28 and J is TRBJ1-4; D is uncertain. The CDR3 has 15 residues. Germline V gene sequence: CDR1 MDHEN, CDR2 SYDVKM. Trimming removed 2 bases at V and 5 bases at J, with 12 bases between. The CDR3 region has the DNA TGTGCCAGCAGTTTAGGCCGAAAAATCAATGAAAAACTGTTTTTT. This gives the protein CASSLGRKINEKLFF.

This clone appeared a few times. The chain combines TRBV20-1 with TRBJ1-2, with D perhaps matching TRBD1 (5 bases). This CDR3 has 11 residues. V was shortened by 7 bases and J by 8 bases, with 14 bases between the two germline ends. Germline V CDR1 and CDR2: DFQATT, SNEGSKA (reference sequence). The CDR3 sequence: CSGGGGFGYTF. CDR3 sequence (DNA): TGCAGTGGGGGGGGAGGATTCGGCTACACCTTC.

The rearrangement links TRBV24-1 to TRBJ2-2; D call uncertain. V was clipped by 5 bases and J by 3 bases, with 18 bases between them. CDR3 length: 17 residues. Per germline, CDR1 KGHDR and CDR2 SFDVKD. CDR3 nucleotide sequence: TGTGCCACCAGTGCAAGAATCCTGGGCGCCTACACCGGGGAGCTGTTTTTT. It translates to CATSARILGAYTGELFF.

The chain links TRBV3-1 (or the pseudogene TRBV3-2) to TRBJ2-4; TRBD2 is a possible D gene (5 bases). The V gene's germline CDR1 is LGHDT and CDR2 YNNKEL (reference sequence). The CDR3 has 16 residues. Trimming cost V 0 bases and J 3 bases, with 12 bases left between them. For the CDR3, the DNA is TGTGCCAGCAGCCAAGAATTGGGAGTGGGCAAAAACATTCAGTACTTC. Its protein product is CASSQELGVGKNIQYF.

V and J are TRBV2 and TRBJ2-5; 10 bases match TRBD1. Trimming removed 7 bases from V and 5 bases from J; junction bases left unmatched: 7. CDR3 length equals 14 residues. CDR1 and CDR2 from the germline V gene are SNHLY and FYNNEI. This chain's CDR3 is CASKRTGGLETQYF. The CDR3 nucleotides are TGTGCCAGCAAGCGGACAGGGGGTTTGGAGACCCAGTACTTC.

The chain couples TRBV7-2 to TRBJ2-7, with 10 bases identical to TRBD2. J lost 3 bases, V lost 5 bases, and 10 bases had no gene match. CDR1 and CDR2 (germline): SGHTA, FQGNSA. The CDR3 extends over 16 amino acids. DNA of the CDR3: TGTGCCAGCAGCCTCGAGGGGGCTAGCGGGAGCTACGAGCAGTACTTC. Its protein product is CASSLEGASGSYEQYF.

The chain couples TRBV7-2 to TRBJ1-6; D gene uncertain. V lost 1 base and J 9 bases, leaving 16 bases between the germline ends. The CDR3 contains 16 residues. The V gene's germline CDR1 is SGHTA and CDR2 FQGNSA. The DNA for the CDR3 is TGTGCCAGCAGCTTAGTCCCCTGGCAGGAAGGTTCACCCCTCCACTTT. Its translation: CASSLVPWQEGSPLHF.

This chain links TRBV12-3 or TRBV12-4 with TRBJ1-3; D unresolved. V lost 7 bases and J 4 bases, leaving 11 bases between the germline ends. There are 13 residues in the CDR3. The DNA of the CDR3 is TGTGCCAGCACACGGCGAGCGGGAAACACCATATATTTT. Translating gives CASTRRAGNTIYF.

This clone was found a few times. CDR3 coding DNA: TGTGCCAGCGGGTGGATTCAGGTGGATACGCAGTATTTT. Residues: CASGWIQVDTQYF. V gene TRBV27 combines with J gene TRBJ2-3; no clear D gene. The CDR3 contains 13 residues. V was pared by 8 bases and J by 6 bases, with 15 bases between. Per germline, CDR1 MNHEY and CDR2 SMNVEV (reference sequence).

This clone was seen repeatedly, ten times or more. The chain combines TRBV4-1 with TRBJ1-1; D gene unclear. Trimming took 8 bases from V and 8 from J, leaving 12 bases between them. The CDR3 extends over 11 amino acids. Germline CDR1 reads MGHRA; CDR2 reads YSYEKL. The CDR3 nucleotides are TGCGCCAGCCAAGCGGGGTCGGAAGCTTTCTTT. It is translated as CASQAGSEAFF.